Each of the 24 T cell receptor beta chains below was sequenced from the same sample in a study of blood T cell repertoires in COVID-19. Assay: immunoSEQ multiplex PCR; the TCRdb copy retains only in-frame clones and omits some. The sample lists approximately 280,000 clones; roughly 86% were seen once. The material sequenced was PBMCs or T cells enriched from blood (not recorded which). The receptors stem from a woman aged 18-35 years who had recovered from COVID-19.

The V gene is TRBV3-1 (or the pseudogene TRBV3-2), the J gene TRBJ2-2; 7 bases are a match to TRBD2. This CDR3 comprises 18 residues. The V and J ends lost 8 bases and 1 base, in that order; junction bases with no gene match: 16. The germline CDR1 and CDR2 sequences are LGHDT and YNNKEL (reference sequence). This CDR3 is CASHGSPVSGWNTGELFF. The CDR3, as DNA: TGTGCCAGCCATGGTAGCCCGGTTAGCGGGTGGAACACCGGGGAGCTGTTTTTT.

This rearrangement joins TRBV27 to TRBJ1-2; possibly TRBD1 for D (5 bases). With 5 bases removed from V and 0 bases from J, the gap between germline ends came to 13 bases. The germline CDR1 and CDR2 sequences are MNHEY and SMNVEV (reference sequence). The CDR3 has 15 residues. CDR3 protein: CASSPGTPANYGYTF. The CDR3 nucleotides read TGTGCCAGCAGTCCCGGGACTCCCGCTAACTATGGCTACACCTTC.

The rearrangement joins TRBV11-2 to TRBJ2-6, with D unresolved. V lost 4 bases and J 4 bases, leaving 11 bases between the germline ends. Germline V gene lookup returns CDR1 SGHAT and CDR2 FQNNGV. This CDR3 is 15 amino acids long. The CDR3 spells CASSYNPLGANVLTF. The CDR3 coding sequence is TGTGCCAGCAGCTACAACCCCCTGGGGGCCAACGTCCTGACTTTC.

CDR3 nucleotide sequence: TGTGCCAGCAGCCCGGGGGGACTAGCGACGAACACCGGGGAGCTGTTTTTT. Encoded protein: CASSPGGLATNTGELFF. V and J are TRBV11-2 and TRBJ2-2, with 10 nucleotides matching TRBD2. V lost 5 bases to trimming and J lost 0 bases; unmatched junction nucleotides: 6. The germline gives CDR1 SGHAT, CDR2 FQNNGV. The CDR3 runs 17 residues. Full variable domain (outside the CDR3, taken from reference TRBV11-2 and TRBJ2-2): EAGVAQSPRYKIIEKRQSVAFWCNPISGHATLYWYQQILGQGPKLLIQFQNNGVVDDSQLPKDRFSAERLKGVDSTLKIQPAKLEDSAVYLCASSPGGLATNTGELFFGEGSRLTVL.

This clone was counted a few times. This chain uses TRBV3-1 (or the pseudogene TRBV3-2) with TRBJ1-1; D is undetermined. The V gene lost 7 bases and the J gene lost 6 bases, with 15 bases spanning the gap. Germline CDR1 LGHDT, CDR2 YNNKEL (reference sequence). The length of the CDR3 is 13 residues. This CDR3 is CASTPVGRAEAFF. CDR3 nucleotides: TGTGCCAGCACCCCGGTCGGTCGGGCTGAAGCTTTCTTT.

The chain carries TRBV5-1 and TRBJ1-1; D unclear. The CDR3 runs to 12 residues. V was shortened by 5 bases and J by 4 bases, with 9 bases between the two germline ends. CDR1 is SGHRS, CDR2 YFSETQ, per germline. In nucleotides, the CDR3 is TGCGCCAGCAGTGATGGGAGCACTGAAGCTTTCTTT. Translated, it gives CASSDGSTEAFF.

This chain connects TRBV2 to TRBJ2-5; 9 bases line up with TRBD2. Trimming at V came to 9 bases and at J to 2 bases, leaving 7 bases not matched to a gene. There are 14 residues in the CDR3. Germline assignment: CDR1 SNHLY and CDR2 FYNNEI. The CDR3 coding sequence is TGTGCCAGATCCCCCCTAGCGGGACAAGAGACCCAGTACTTC. This encodes CARSPLAGQETQYF.

The V and J genes are TRBV5-3 and TRBJ2-3; TRBD2 might be the D (5 bases). TRBV5-3 is reported as an ORF; its role is uncertain. This CDR3 has 17 residues. Trimming stripped 0 bases from V and 3 bases from J, with 17 bases between. The CDR3 region has the DNA TGTGCCAGAAGCTTGGGCACGTGGAGGCTTAAGACAGATACGCAGTATTTT. Its protein is CARSLGTWRLKTDTQYF.

This chain uses TRBV5-1 with TRBJ1-2, with 9 nucleotides matching TRBD1. CDR1 is SGHRS and CDR2 is YFSETQ in the germline V gene. V shed 5 bases, J shed 8 bases, and the junction held 22 bases outside the gene matches. CDR3 length: 18 amino acids. This CDR3 reads CASRQPGAYTGGEEGYTF. DNA of the CDR3: TGCGCCAGCAGACAACCCGGGGCCTACACAGGGGGCGAGGAGGGCTACACCTTC.

The chain combines TRBV25-1 with TRBJ1-2; D is ambiguous. Per germline, CDR1 MGHDK and CDR2 SYGVNS. V was clipped by 4 bases and J by 2 bases, with 8 bases between them. The CDR3 totals 13 residues. In DNA form, the CDR3 reads TGTGCCAGCAGTGTGTTGGCCAACTATGGCTACACCTTC. Translation gives CASSVLANYGYTF.

The chain carries TRBV27 and TRBJ2-7; TRBD2 matches 13 bases. The germline gives CDR1 MNHEY, CDR2 SMNVEV (reference sequence). The V and J ends lost 8 bases and 5 bases, in that order; junction bases with no gene match: 15. This CDR3 has 17 amino acids. The CDR3 loop is CASRTGTSGKGWHEQYF. As DNA, the CDR3 is TGTGCCAGCCGTACCGGGACTAGCGGGAAGGGGTGGCACGAGCAGTACTTC.

The V call is TRBV7-9, the J call TRBJ1-6; 9 bases align to TRBD1. The CDR3 runs to 17 residues. With V trimmed by 3 bases and J by 0 bases, 3 bases remained unmatched. Germline CDR1 and CDR2: SEHNR and FQNEAQ (reference sequence). CDR3 protein: CASSFTGGPSYNSPLHF. CDR3 DNA sequence: TGTGCCAGCAGCTTTACAGGGGGCCCCTCCTATAATTCACCCCTCCACTTT.

The chain links TRBV7-9 to TRBJ1-6, with D possibly TRBD1 on 6 matching bases. The V end was cut by 1 base, the J end by 5 bases, with 18 bases between. The CDR3 length is 18 residues. Germline lookup yields CDR1 SEHNR and CDR2 FQNEAQ (reference sequence). CDR3 sequence (DNA): TGTGCCAGCAGCTTAGAGGGGAGAACCCGGGACAATAATTCACCCCTCCACTTT. This sequence encodes CASSLEGRTRDNNSPLHF.

The chain links TRBV9 to TRBJ2-2; 11 bases match TRBD2. The germline V gene has CDR1 SGDLS and CDR2 YYNGEE. The junction had 6 bases not matched to a gene; V was cut back by 4 bases and J by 4 bases. The CDR3 spans 16 residues. CDR3 bases: TGTGCCAGCAGCCTAACTAGCGGGGGAATCACCGGGGAGCTGTTTTTT. This sequence encodes CASSLTSGGITGELFF.

This clone was seen only a few times. V usage is TRBV4-1 and J usage is TRBJ2-1; perhaps TRBD1 as D (5 bases). This CDR3 is 15 amino acids long. Looked up from germline, CDR1 is MGHRA and CDR2 is YSYEKL. The germline V and J ends were trimmed by 4 bases and 4 bases, with 14 bases remaining between them. CDR3 sequence (DNA): TGCGCCAGCAGCCCCTTGGTCCAGGGATACAATGAGCAGTTCTTC. Encoded protein: CASSPLVQGYNEQFF.

The genes are TRBV14 and TRBJ2-3, with 11 nucleotides matching TRBD2. Germline V gene lookup returns CDR1 SGHDN and CDR2 FVKESK. J lost 6 bases, V lost 3 bases, and 5 bases had no gene match. The CDR3 is 15 residues long. CDR3 nucleotide sequence: TGTGCCAGCAGCCAGGGACTAGCGGCTCTGGATACGCAGTATTTT. It encodes CASSQGLAALDTQYF.

The chain has TRBV28 and TRBJ2-7; 7 nucleotides match TRBD2. After removal of 4 bases from V and 3 bases from J, the junction contained 9 bases not matched to a gene. Looked up from germline, CDR1 is MDHEN and CDR2 is SYDVKM. The CDR3 sequence is 15 residues long. The DNA for the CDR3 is TGTGCCAGCAGTTCCGCCGGCAGGGAGGGCTACGAGCAGTACTTC. This codes for CASSSAGREGYEQYF. The full variable domain, with the rest looked up from reference TRBV28 and TRBJ2-7, is DVKVTQSSRYLVKRTGEKVFLECVQDMDHENMFWYRQDPGLGLRLIYFSYDVKMKEKGDIPEGYSVSREKKERFSLILESASTNQTSMYLCASSSAGREGYEQYFGPGTRLTVT.

V is TRBV10-1 and J is TRBJ2-2; perhaps TRBD2 as D (6 bases). The CDR3 spans 13 residues. The V end was cut by 6 bases, the J end by 5 bases, with 10 bases between. Germline lookup yields CDR1 WNHNN and CDR2 SYGVQD (reference sequence). CDR3: CASSPGATGELFF. DNA of the CDR3: TGCGCCAGCAGCCCGGGAGCTACCGGGGAGCTGTTTTTT.

The chain is built from TRBV6-1 and TRBJ2-7; 7 nucleotides align to TRBD1. With V trimmed by 1 base and J by 3 bases, 6 bases remained unmatched. CDR1 and CDR2 from the germline V gene are MNHNS and SASEGT. CDR3 length: 15 residues. CDR3 in amino acids: CASSEVATGFYEQYF. Written as DNA, the CDR3 is TGTGCCAGCAGTGAAGTCGCGACAGGGTTCTACGAGCAGTACTTC.

The chain is built from TRBV5-1 and TRBJ1-1; TRBD1 matches 7 bases. The CDR3 sequence is 16 residues long. Germline V CDR1 and CDR2: SGHRS, YFSETQ. Losses at the gene ends were 4 bases for V and 1 base for J; bases not matched to a gene: 10. The CDR3 nucleotides read TGCGCCAGCAGCCGAGTGGCAGGGGGGAGGAACACTGAAGCTTTCTTT. Residues: CASSRVAGGRNTEAFF. Based on the CDR3 plus reference TRBV5-1 and TRBJ1-1, the full variable domain is KAGVTQTPRYLIKTRGQQVTLSCSPISGHRSVSWYQQTPGQGLQFLFEYFSETQRNKGNFPGRFSGRQFSNSRSEMNVSTLELGDSALYLCASSRVAGGRNTEAFFGQGTRLTVV.

The count of this clone is one. V and J are TRBV5-5 and TRBJ1-2; 9 bases line up with TRBD1. With 4 bases clipped from V and 8 bases from J, the junction kept 6 bases outside the gene matches. The CDR3 runs to 13 residues. Per the germline V gene, CDR1 is SGHKS and CDR2 is YYEKEE (reference sequence). The CDR3: CASSTTGGAGYTF. The CDR3 DNA sequence: TGTGCCAGCAGCACAACAGGGGGCGCAGGCTACACCTTC.

This chain links TRBV28 with TRBJ1-1; maybe TRBD1 (6 bases). Germline V CDR1 and CDR2: MDHEN, SYDVKM. The V and J ends lost 2 bases and 4 bases respectively, with 17 bases between them. CDR3 size: 16 residues. Written as DNA, the CDR3 is TGTGCCAGCAGTTTAAGTCTCGGGGGGCTTGGCACTGAAGCTTTCTTT. Translating gives CASSLSLGGLGTEAFF.

V gene TRBV28 combines with J gene TRBJ2-2; weak D call: TRBD2 (5 bases). Germline CDR1 is MDHEN and CDR2 is SYDVKM. This CDR3 has 15 residues. Trimming shortened V by 3 bases and J by 2 bases, and 10 bases separated the two germline ends. The CDR3 spells CASSFPGINTGELFF. CDR3 in DNA: TGTGCCAGCAGTTTCCCGGGAATCAACACCGGGGAGCTGTTTTTT.

The chain has TRBV14 and TRBJ2-3; 9 nucleotides match TRBD2. The germline V gene has CDR1 SGHDN and CDR2 FVKESK. This CDR3 is 17 amino acids long. The V segment lost 4 bases and the J segment 5 bases; nucleotides outside the gene matches: 13. The CDR3 sequence: CASSRLPAGGPGDTQYF. CDR3 DNA: TGTGCCAGCAGCCGACTCCCCGCGGGGGGGCCGGGAGATACGCAGTATTTT.